This T cell receptor beta chain was observed in a study of OX40 agonist ivuxolimab in advanced cancers. CDR3 size: 13 residues. In germline, CDR1 is SGHTA, CDR2 FQGNSA. Trimming cost V 5 bases and J 4 bases; bases outside gene matches: 4. Measured with immunoSEQ multiplex PCR; TCRdb has only the in-frame clones, and not every one. The sample records 50,000 to 65,000 clones, about nine tenths being singletons. This sample comprised CD4+ or CD8+ T cells sorted from blood, obtained in a trial of the OX40 agonist ivuxolimab. The V gene is TRBV7-2, the J gene TRBJ1-1; TRBD1 agrees at 7 bases. The sequence derives from an adult with an advanced solid tumor such as melanoma, head and neck, liver or kidney cancer. The CDR3 nucleotides read TGTGCCAGCAGCCCCGGGACAGTCACTGAAGCTTTCTTT. Protein sequence: CASSPGTVTEAFF.